These 4 T cell receptor beta chains were sequenced from one sample in a study of cytomegalovirus exposure and HLA in healthy donors. 13 Jbeta primers and 60 Vbeta primers were used for the PCR. Libraries were prepared by immunoSEQ multiplex PCR; TCRdb keeps only in-frame clonotypes and omits some of them. The table has around 80,000 clones, over 60% seen once; the top ten hold almost 4.5%. The specimen sequenced was PBMCs. Receptors were obtained from a man in his forties or fifties in good health and CMV-seronegative.

This chain links TRBV19 with TRBJ2-2; TRBD1 matches at 7 bases. The CDR3 contains 14 residues. Looked up from germline, CDR1 is LNHDA and CDR2 is SQIVND (reference sequence). After removal of 2 bases from V and 3 bases from J, the junction contained 0 bases not matched to a gene. The CDR3 DNA reads TGTGCCAGTAGTATACAGGGGGACACCGGGGAGCTGTTTTTT. Residues: CASSIQGDTGELFF.

The chain carries TRBV19 and TRBJ2-1, with 8 bases lining up with TRBD1. CDR3 length equals 17 residues. The germline V gene has CDR1 LNHDA and CDR2 SQIVND (reference sequence). J lost 0 bases, V lost 10 bases, and 14 bases had no gene match. This chain's CDR3 is CATPLTRTGNSYNEQFF. In DNA form, the CDR3 reads TGTGCCACCCCCCTCACTCGGACAGGGAACTCCTACAATGAGCAGTTCTTC.

In its sample, this clone was seen a few times. One end of the junction is discordant with germline, which a read error may explain. This rearrangement joins TRBV7-7 to TRBJ1-3; 8 bases map to TRBD1. Germline V lookup: CDR1 SSHAT, CDR2 FNYEAQ (reference sequence). CDR3 size: 13 residues. The CDR3 DNA reads TGTGCTAGCAGCCGGGACAGGGGAAACACCATATATTTT. Amino acid sequence: CASSRDRGNTIYF.

The chain is built from TRBV5-8 and TRBJ1-2; a weak D match, TRBD1 (5 bases). Germline V gene sequence: CDR1 SGHTS, CDR2 YDEGEE. Trimming stripped 4 bases from V and 5 bases from J, with 12 bases between. This CDR3 has 13 amino acids. The CDR3 DNA follows: TGTGCCAGCAGCGCCACCACAGGATATGGCTACACCTTC. As protein: CASSATTGYGYTF.